The 15 T cell receptor beta chains listed next were all sequenced from one sample in a study of shared clonotypes between healthy human individuals. Sequencing was performed with immunoSEQ multiplex PCR; in TCRdb, only in-frame clones are kept and a portion is missing. The repertoire holds about 490,000 clones, with 81% as singletons. The sequenced material came from PBMCs. These receptors were obtained from a woman between 40 and 50 years old in good health. Some clones in this sample may be carry-over from other donors' samples.

Details on this clone: This likely stems from a read error, as it lies one base from a far larger clone. Other nucleotide sequences in the sample specify the same CDR3. This chain joins TRBV7-3 and TRBJ2-2, with D tentatively TRBD2 (5 bases). Germline CDR1 SGHTA, CDR2 FQGTGA. The CDR3 has 16 amino acids. CDR3 sequence: CASSLTRTGNTGELFF. The CDR3 coding sequence is TGTGCCAGCAGCTTAACAAGGACTGGAAACACCGGTGAGCTGTTTTTT.

Turning to this clone: Other nucleotide sequences in the sample specify the same CDR3. The genes are TRBV11-2 and TRBJ2-7; D is unclear. Per the germline V gene, CDR1 is SGHAT and CDR2 is FQNNGV. The V end lost 0 bases, the J end lost 2 bases, and 5 bases lay between the germline ends. This CDR3 spans 13 amino acids. CDR3 in amino acids: CASSLDGPYEQYF. Here the CDR3 DNA reads TGTGCCAGCAGCTTAGATGGGCCCTACGAGCAGTACTTC.

The V gene is TRBV9, the J gene TRBJ1-1, with TRBD1 identical over 7 bases. The ends lost 3 bases at V and 4 bases at J; junction bases unmatched: 6. This CDR3 comprises 14 residues. Germline V gene lookup returns CDR1 SGDLS and CDR2 YYNGEE. This chain's CDR3 is CASSATGASTEAFF. CDR3 DNA sequence: TGTGCCAGCAGCGCCACAGGGGCCAGCACTGAAGCTTTCTTT. Filled out from reference TRBV9 and TRBJ1-1, the complete variable domain reads DSGVTQTPKHLITATGQRVTLRCSPRSGDLSVYWYQQSLDQGLQFLIQYYNGEERAKGNILERFSAQQFPDLHSELNLSSLELGDSALYFCASSATGASTEAFFGQGTRLTVV.

The genes are TRBV7-9 and TRBJ1-2; 7 nucleotides match TRBD1. The CDR3 runs 15 residues. Germline lookup yields CDR1 SEHNR and CDR2 FQNEAQ (reference sequence). The ends lost 4 bases at V and 5 bases at J; junction bases unmatched: 10. CDR3: CASSSTTGARYGYTF. The CDR3 DNA sequence: TGTGCCAGCAGCTCCACTACAGGGGCGCGGTATGGCTACACCTTC.

The chain recombines TRBV28 with TRBJ1-3; D gene uncertain. Germline CDR1 MDHEN, CDR2 SYDVKM. Trimming pared 2 bases from V and 2 bases from J, leaving 10 bases between. The CDR3 spans 15 residues. CDR3 residues: CASSLDAWTGNTIYF. CDR3 nucleotides: TGTGCCAGCAGTTTAGATGCTTGGACTGGAAACACCATATATTTT. The full variable domain, in which reference TRBV28 and TRBJ1-3 provide the parts outside the CDR3, is DVKVTQSSRYLVKRTGEKVFLECVQDMDHENMFWYRQDPGLGLRLIYFSYDVKMKEKGDIPEGYSVSREKKERFSLILESASTNQTSMYLCASSLDAWTGNTIYFGEGSWLTVV.

V usage is TRBV5-6 and J usage is TRBJ2-6, with 7 positions matching TRBD1. Germline trimming cut 1 base from V and 2 bases from J; bases unmatched to any gene: 6. Germline V CDR1 and CDR2: SGHDT, YYEEEE. The length of the CDR3 is 17 residues. CDR3 in amino acids: CASSLWKGAPGANVLTF. The CDR3 region has the DNA TGTGCCAGCAGCTTGTGGAAGGGGGCCCCTGGGGCCAACGTCCTGACTTTC.

Regarding this clone: This likely traces to a read error, being one base from a far larger clone. The rearrangement joins TRBV6-6 to TRBJ1-1, with D perhaps matching TRBD1 (6 bases). CDR1 is MNHNY and CDR2 is SVGAGI in the germline V gene (reference sequence). The V end lost 8 bases, the J end lost 2 bases, and 15 bases lay between the germline ends. CDR3 length: 14 residues. The DNA for the CDR3 is TGTGCCAGCTGTCTAGCGACAGGCAACACTGAAGCTTTCTTT. It codes for CASCLATGNTEAFF.

This clone was seen only once. Other DNA sequences in this sample translate to the same CDR3. CDR3: CASSPGDSQETQYF. The DNA for the CDR3 is TGTGCCAGCAGCCCCGGGGACTCTCAAGAGACCCAGTACTTC. This chain joins TRBV7-9 and TRBJ2-5, with a possible D match to TRBD2 (6 bases). The CDR3 is 14 amino acids. V shed 5 bases and J shed 2 bases, with 12 bases lying between them. The V gene's germline CDR1 is SEHNR and CDR2 FQNEAQ (reference sequence). Together with reference TRBV7-9 and TRBJ2-5, the CDR3 gives the full variable domain: DTGVSQNPRHKITKRGQNVTFRCDPISEHNRLYWYRQTLGQGPEFLTYFQNEAQLEKSRLLSDRFSAERPKGSFSTLEIQRTEQGDSAMYLCASSPGDSQETQYFGPGTRLLVL.

V is TRBV7-3 and J is TRBJ2-1; 9 nucleotides agree with TRBD2. This CDR3 comprises 15 residues. With V trimmed by 5 bases and J by 8 bases, 10 bases remained unmatched. From germline, CDR1 is SGHTA and CDR2 FQGTGA. The DNA of the CDR3 is TGTGCCAGCAGCGCCCCTGGTAGCGGGAGATATGAGCAGTTCTTC. Its protein product is CASSAPGSGRYEQFF.

The chain uses TRBV19 and TRBJ1-5; perhaps TRBD1 as D (6 bases). In germline, CDR1 is LNHDA, CDR2 SQIVND (reference sequence). Trimming took 3 bases from V and 4 from J, leaving 13 bases between them. CDR3 length: 15 amino acids. In DNA form, the CDR3 reads TGTGCCAGTAGTATTGGGGGCAGGCCTAATCAGCCCCAGCATTTT. Amino acid sequence: CASSIGGRPNQPQHF.

The rearrangement links TRBV15 to TRBJ2-7; a possible D gene is TRBD1 (7 bases). The CDR3 is 16 residues long. With 0 bases removed from V and 4 bases from J, the gap between germline ends came to 16 bases. Per germline, CDR1 LNHNV and CDR2 YYDKDF (reference sequence). The CDR3 region is CATSRDRSGGMYEQYF. The CDR3 DNA is TGTGCCACCAGCAGAGATCGGTCAGGGGGGATGTACGAGCAGTACTTC. The variable domain in full, completed from reference TRBV15 and TRBJ2-7, reads DAMVIQNPRYQVTQFGKPVTLSCSQTLNHNVMYWYQQKSSQAPKLLFHYYDKDFNNEADTPDNFQSRRPNTSFCFLDIRSPGLGDTAMYLCATSRDRSGGMYEQYFGPGTRLTVT.

About this clone: Additional DNA sequences in this sample encode the identical CDR3. J is TRBJ1-1 and V is TRBV15, with unresolved D. The CDR3 extends over 14 amino acids. Trimming stripped 5 bases from V and 1 base from J, with 11 bases between. The germline V gene encodes CDR1 LNHNV and CDR2 YYDKDF (reference sequence). CDR3 protein: CATSPRAANTEAFF. The CDR3 DNA sequence: TGTGCCACCAGCCCCCGGGCCGCGAACACTGAAGCTTTCTTT. Based on the CDR3 plus reference TRBV15 and TRBJ1-1, the full variable domain is DAMVIQNPRYQVTQFGKPVTLSCSQTLNHNVMYWYQQKSSQAPKLLFHYYDKDFNNEADTPDNFQSRRPNTSFCFLDIRSPGLGDTAMYLCATSPRAANTEAFFGQGTRLTVV.

The rearrangement links TRBV27 to TRBJ2-7; TRBD2 aligns across 8 bases. This CDR3 comprises 15 residues. The V gene end was trimmed by 5 bases and the J gene end by 3 bases; junction bases not matched to a gene: 9. Germline V gene lookup returns CDR1 MNHEY and CDR2 SMNVEV (reference sequence). The CDR3 DNA reads TGTGCCAGCAGTGGGCCGGGACTAGGGATCTACGAGCAGTACTTC. The encoded protein is CASSGPGLGIYEQYF.

Many counts were recorded for this clone. The same CDR3 arises from other DNA sequences in this sample as well. This chain joins TRBV6-1 and TRBJ2-7; 10 bases line up with TRBD2. The CDR3 loop spans 14 amino acids. The germline V gene encodes CDR1 MNHNS and CDR2 SASEGT. V shed 6 bases and J 3 bases; nucleotides not matched to a gene: 5. CDR3 protein: CASRAWTSGYEQYF. Here the CDR3 DNA reads TGTGCCAGCAGAGCGTGGACTAGCGGCTACGAGCAGTACTTC.

This clone was seen only a few times. This rearrangement joins TRBV6-5 to TRBJ2-1, with D hard to call. Germline CDR1 MNHEY, CDR2 SVGAGI. The germline V and J ends were trimmed by 5 bases and 5 bases, with 4 bases remaining between them. This CDR3 spans 11 amino acids. CDR3 nucleotides: TGTGCCAGCAGTCAAAACAATGAGCAGTTCTTC. Translated: CASSQNNEQFF.